These 2 T cell receptor beta chains were all obtained from the same sample, sequenced in a study of blood T cell repertoires in COVID-19. Sequencing was performed with immunoSEQ multiplex PCR; in TCRdb, only in-frame clones are kept and a portion is missing. The repertoire has about 220,000 clones, over 70% of them found once; the top ten carry 8.2%. Material for sequencing was peripheral blood. All receptors come from a woman aged 50 to 60 with acute or convalescent COVID-19.

The chain is built from TRBV5-1 and TRBJ2-1; TRBD1 might be the D (5 bases). Trimming took 0 bases from V and 2 from J, leaving 12 bases between them. Germline loops: CDR1 SGHRS, CDR2 YFSETQ. The CDR3 runs to 16 residues. The DNA of the CDR3 is TGCGCCAGCAGCTTGGCCGGTCAGGGCGCCTACAATGAGCAGTTCTTC. Protein sequence: CASSLAGQGAYNEQFF.

The chain links TRBV6-5 to TRBJ2-7; D uncertain. The V gene lost 2 bases and the J gene lost 4 bases, with 12 bases spanning the gap. CDR3 length: 14 residues. CDR1 and CDR2 (germline): MNHEY, SVGAGI. The CDR3: CASSYEASTYEQYF. The CDR3 nucleotides are TGTGCCAGCAGTTACGAGGCCTCAACTTACGAGCAGTACTTC.